The following is a T cell receptor (beta chain) sequence with its context. Its antigen is still unknown. Base qualities were left out, and no much larger clone turns up one base away. TCR beta CDR3 regions were sequenced from DNA using the immunoSEQ Assay. The study's own analysis went as follows. T cell density was computed as TCR beta template counts normalized to usable DNA estimated by amplifying housekeeping genes. The preseqR package was used to estimate richness by extrapolating to 400,000 templates for PBMC samples and to 120,000 templates for tissue samples. Clonality was calculated as one minus Pielou's evenness. Differential abundance testing on productive amino-acid clonotypes, with a minimum total count of 5 and an alpha of 0.1, was used to identify tissue-enriched TCRs. The Jaccard Index and the Morisita Overlap Index were used to quantify repertoire overlap between compartments. TCR beta CDR3s were clustered by GLIPH together with public tetramer-defined viral CDR3s, and at least three viral sequences plus V-gene enrichment were required for viral motifs. This immuneACCESS table, as held by TCRdb, lists in-frame sequences with V and J called but not all clones. Of the missing ones, under half trace to an unresolved V gene in checked studies; the others have no known cause. V and J calls and clone size are copied from that table; D and trimming were computed from the DNA. This sample holds 65,000 to 90,000 clones; around 81% were observed only once. About 19% of the sample is in the top ten clones.

At diagnosis, tumor, uninvolved tumor-adjacent lung and peripheral blood were collected and then preserved as a mix of FFPE and fresh-frozen material. Blood samples were analyzed as peripheral blood mononuclear cells for TCR repertoire profiling. This sample is drawn from a study of T cells in localized non-small cell lung cancer (dated by TCRdb to 2018 to 2021). In terms of the full investigation: T cell repertoires of 200 to 250 early-stage NSCLC patients were analyzed, with tumors being compared against uninvolved tumor-adjacent lungs. The cohort comprised roughly 240 treatment-naïve NSCLC patients with resected, localized lung tumors. NSCLC patients had a mean age of approximately 72 years, and fewer than 150 were male and 107 female.

The paper's findings and limits, for the study overall: A median of around 50 of the top 100 tumor clones turned up in the paired uninvolved adjacent lung, and under 30 of those clones also ranked among the top 100 of that same adjacent lung. Higher blood T cell density associated with longer overall survival, while higher adjacent-lung clonality associated with shorter survival. Because of the exploratory design, TCR variables were selected using unadjusted p-values without false-discovery rate correction. Multi-region tumor sequencing was not performed, so intratumor heterogeneity could not be excluded. Uninvolved tumor-adjacent lung showed the highest T cell clonality, higher than tumor, which suggests more focused antigenic responses in the adjacent lung.

The specimen was PBMCs, collected before any cancer treatment. This clonotype was sampled from a man between 40 and 70 years old with stage II squamous cell lung carcinoma.

Here the CDR3 is given as CASSQGLLGGRAKETQYF. The nucleotides read TGTGCCAGTAGTCAAGGATTGTTAGGCGGGAGGGCCAAGGAGACCCAGTACTTC. This receptor chain uses TRBV19 and TRBJ2-5; 9 of the junction bases match TRBD2. The V end gives up 5 bases and the J end 5 bases, leaving 18 bases in the junction not matched to a gene. The CDR3 holds 18 amino acids from the cysteine to the phenylalanine. Just CDR3 DNA is preserved here, 54 bases in frame from base 1. The CDR1 and CDR2 encoded by the germline V gene (reference sequence) are LNHDA and SQIVND.